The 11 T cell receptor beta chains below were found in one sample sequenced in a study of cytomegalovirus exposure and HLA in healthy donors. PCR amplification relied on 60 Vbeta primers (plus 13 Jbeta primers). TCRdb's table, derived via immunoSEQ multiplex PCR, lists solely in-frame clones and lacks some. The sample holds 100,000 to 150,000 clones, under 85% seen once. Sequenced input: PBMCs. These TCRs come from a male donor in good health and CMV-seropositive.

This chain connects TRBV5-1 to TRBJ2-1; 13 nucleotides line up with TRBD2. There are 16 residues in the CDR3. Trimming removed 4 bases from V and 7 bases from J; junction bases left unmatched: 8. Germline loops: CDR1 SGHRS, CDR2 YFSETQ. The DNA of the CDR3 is TGCGCCAGCAGCCCAGGACTAGCGGGAGTGGAGAATGAGCAGTTCTTC. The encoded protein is CASSPGLAGVENEQFF.

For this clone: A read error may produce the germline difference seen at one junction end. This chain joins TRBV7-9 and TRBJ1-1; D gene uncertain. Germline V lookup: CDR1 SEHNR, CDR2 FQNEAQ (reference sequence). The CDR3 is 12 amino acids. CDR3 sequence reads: CSSSLGPSEAFF. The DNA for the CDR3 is TGTTCCAGCAGCTTAGGTCCCAGTGAAGCTTTCTTT.

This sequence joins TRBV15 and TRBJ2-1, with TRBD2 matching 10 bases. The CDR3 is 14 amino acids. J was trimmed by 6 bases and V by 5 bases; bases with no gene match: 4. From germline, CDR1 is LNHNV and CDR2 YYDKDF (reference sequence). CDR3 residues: CATSGSGRANEQFF. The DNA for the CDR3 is TGTGCCACCAGCGGCAGCGGGAGGGCCAATGAGCAGTTCTTC.

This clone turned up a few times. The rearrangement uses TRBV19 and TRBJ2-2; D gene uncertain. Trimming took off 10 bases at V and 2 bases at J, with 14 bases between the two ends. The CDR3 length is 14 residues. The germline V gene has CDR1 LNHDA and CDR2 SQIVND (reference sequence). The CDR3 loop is CAIRDTPNTGELFF. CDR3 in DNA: TGTGCCATCCGAGACACCCCTAACACCGGGGAGCTGTTTTTT.

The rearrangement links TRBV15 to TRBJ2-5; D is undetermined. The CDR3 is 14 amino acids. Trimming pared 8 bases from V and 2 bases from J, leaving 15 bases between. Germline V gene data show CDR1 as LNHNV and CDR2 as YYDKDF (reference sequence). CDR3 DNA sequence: TGTGCCACCGCCGCAGTTTCAAAACAAGAGACCCAGTACTTC. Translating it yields CATAAVSKQETQYF.

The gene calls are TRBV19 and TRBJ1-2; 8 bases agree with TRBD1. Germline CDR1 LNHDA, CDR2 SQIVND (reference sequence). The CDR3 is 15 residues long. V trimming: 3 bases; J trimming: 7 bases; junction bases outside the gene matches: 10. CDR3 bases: TGTGCCAGTAGTATCGCCGGGACAGGACCCCGTGGCTACACCTTC. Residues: CASSIAGTGPRGYTF. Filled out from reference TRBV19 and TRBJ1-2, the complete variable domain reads DGGITQSPKYLFRKEGQNVTLSCEQNLNHDAMYWYRQDPGQGLRLIYYSQIVNDFQKGDIAEGYSVSREKKESFPLTVTSAQKNPTAFYLCASSIAGTGPRGYTFGSGTRLTVV.

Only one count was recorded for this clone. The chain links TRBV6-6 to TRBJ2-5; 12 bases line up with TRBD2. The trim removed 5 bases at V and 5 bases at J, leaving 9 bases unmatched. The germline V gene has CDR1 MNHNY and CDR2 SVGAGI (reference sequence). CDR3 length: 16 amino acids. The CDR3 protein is CASSTPQTSGSETQYF. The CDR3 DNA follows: TGTGCCAGCAGTACTCCCCAGACTAGCGGGAGCGAGACCCAGTACTTC.

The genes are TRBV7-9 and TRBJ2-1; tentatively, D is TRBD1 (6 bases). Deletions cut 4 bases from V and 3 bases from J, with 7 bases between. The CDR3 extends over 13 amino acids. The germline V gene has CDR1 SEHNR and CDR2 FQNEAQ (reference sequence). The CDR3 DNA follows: TGTGCCAGCAGCTCGGGACACTACAATGAGCAGTTCTTC. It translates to CASSSGHYNEQFF.

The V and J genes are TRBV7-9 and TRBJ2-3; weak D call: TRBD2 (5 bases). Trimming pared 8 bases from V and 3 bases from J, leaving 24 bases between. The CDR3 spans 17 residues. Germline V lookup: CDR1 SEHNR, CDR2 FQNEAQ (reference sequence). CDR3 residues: CASLLIGSGSKTDTQYF. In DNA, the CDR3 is TGTGCCAGCCTCCTGATCGGCAGCGGCTCTAAAACAGATACGCAGTATTTT.

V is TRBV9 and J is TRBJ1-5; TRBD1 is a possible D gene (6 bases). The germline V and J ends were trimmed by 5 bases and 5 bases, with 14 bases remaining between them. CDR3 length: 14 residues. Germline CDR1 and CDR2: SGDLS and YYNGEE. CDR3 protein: CASSPGESYQPQHF. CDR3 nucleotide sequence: TGTGCCAGCAGTCCAGGGGAGTCCTATCAGCCCCAGCATTTT.

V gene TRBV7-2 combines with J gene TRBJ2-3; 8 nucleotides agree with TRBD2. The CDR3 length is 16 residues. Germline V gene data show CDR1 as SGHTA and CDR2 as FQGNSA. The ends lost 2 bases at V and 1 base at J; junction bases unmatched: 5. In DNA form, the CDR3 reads TGTGCCAGCAGCTTACTAGCGGGTACGGGCACAGATACGCAGTATTTT. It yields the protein CASSLLAGTGTDTQYF. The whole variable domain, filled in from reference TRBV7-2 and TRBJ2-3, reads GAGVSQSPSNKVTEKGKDVELRCDPISGHTALYWYRQSLGQGLEFLIYFQGNSAPDKSGLPSDRFSAERTGGSVSTLTIQRTQQEDSAVYLCASSLLAGTGTDTQYFGPGTRLTVL.